The 22 T cell receptor beta chains presented below share a single source sample, sequenced in a study of T cells in Graves' hyperthyroidism and ophthalmopathy. The TCR beta CDR3 regions underwent amplification using RNA transcripts as the source. An initial round of RT-PCR targeting the TCR CDR3 relied on the HTBI primer set. TCRdb analysed the multiplex PCR reads with MiXCR anew, one entry per CDR3 protein. The table records roughly 740,000 distinct CDR3 sequences, 16% of them present only once. Sequenced: blood. These receptor sequences come from a man between 18 and 29 years old with Graves' hyperthyroidism.

V gene TRBV18 combines with J gene TRBJ2-5; D is unresolved. The germline V gene has CDR1 KGHSH and CDR2 LQKENI. The V gene lost 1 base and the J gene lost 2 bases, with 11 bases spanning the gap. The CDR3 consists of 15 residues. CDR3: CASSPRSGAQETQYF. The CDR3 DNA follows: TGTGCCAGCTCACCACGTTCTGGAGCTCAAGAGACCCAGTACTTC. Together with reference TRBV18 and TRBJ2-5, the CDR3 gives the full variable domain: NAGVMQNPRHLVRRRGQEARLRCSPMKGHSHVYWYRQLPEEGLKFMVYLQKENIIDESGMPKERFSAEFPKEGPSILRIQQVVRGDSAAYFCASSPRSGAQETQYFGPGTRLLVL.

V and J are TRBV10-3 and TRBJ1-3; D ambiguous. This CDR3 contains 13 residues. The V gene lost 8 bases and the J gene lost 2 bases, with 10 bases spanning the gap. Germline V CDR1 and CDR2: ENHRY, SYGVKD. CDR3 sequence: CAIFGTAGNTIYF. The DNA for the CDR3 is TGTGCCATCTTCGGAACGGCTGGAAACACCATATATTTT.

In its sample, this clonotype was seen many times. The chain uses TRBV6-1 and TRBJ2-3, with D unresolved. In germline, CDR1 is MNHNS, CDR2 SASEGT. This CDR3 spans 13 amino acids. V lost 5 bases to trimming and J lost 3 bases, with 9 bases between them. In DNA form, the CDR3 reads TGTGCCAGCAGTTTTAAGGGTACAGATACGCAGTATTTT. Amino acid sequence: CASSFKGTDTQYF.

This clonotype appeared once. The CDR3 loop reads CASGRTDNSPLHF. CDR3 DNA sequence: TGTGCCAGCGGTAGGACAGATAATTCACCCCTCCACTTT. The genes are TRBV2 and TRBJ1-6; weak D call: TRBD1 (6 bases). Germline loops: CDR1 SNHLY, CDR2 FYNNEI. The CDR3 sequence is 13 residues long. V was shortened by 8 bases and J by 5 bases, with 10 bases between the two germline ends.

This clonotype was observed at least ten times. This rearrangement joins TRBV28 to TRBJ2-1; 8 bases agree with TRBD2. From germline, CDR1 is MDHEN and CDR2 SYDVKM. The CDR3 runs to 13 residues. V lost 8 bases, J lost 4 bases, and 4 bases stayed unmatched. CDR3 protein: CASGGTSYNEQFF. In nucleotides, the CDR3 is TGTGCCAGCGGTGGGACTAGTTACAATGAGCAGTTCTTC.

This chain connects TRBV28 to TRBJ2-5, with D perhaps TRBD1 (6 bases). V was shortened by 4 bases and J by 1 base, with 10 bases between the two germline ends. The CDR3 spans 14 residues. Germline V CDR1 and CDR2: MDHEN, SYDVKM. In DNA, the CDR3 is TGTGCCAGCAGTTCCGGGACACGCCAAGAGACCCAGTACTTC. Protein sequence: CASSSGTRQETQYF.

The chain employs TRBV6-1 and TRBJ2-5, with D perhaps TRBD1 or TRBD2 (6 bases each). V lost 6 bases to trimming and J lost 2 bases, with 16 bases between them. The CDR3 loop spans 15 amino acids. Germline values: CDR1 MNHNS, CDR2 SASEGT. The CDR3 nucleotides are TGTGCCAGCAGCCGCGGGACACCGTATCAAGAGACCCAGTACTTC. Protein product: CASSRGTPYQETQYF.

CDR3 DNA sequence: TGTGCCAGCAGCGTAGGAAACAGCGGGACCTACAATGAGCAGTTCTTC. It codes for CASSVGNSGTYNEQFF. The chain combines TRBV9 with TRBJ2-1; 7 positions match TRBD2. J was trimmed by 2 bases and V by 0 bases; bases with no gene match: 5. The germline CDR1 and CDR2 sequences are SGDLS and YYNGEE. The CDR3 has 16 residues.

This clonotype was counted at least ten times. The gene calls are TRBV6-2 or TRBV6-3 and TRBJ1-2; D is undetermined. Per the germline V gene, CDR1 is MNHEY and CDR2 is SVGEGT. V was shortened by 0 bases and J by 4 bases, with 6 bases between the two germline ends. The CDR3 has 13 amino acids. CDR3 coding DNA: TGTGCCAGCAGTTACTCAGGATCCTATGGCTACACCTTC. It encodes CASSYSGSYGYTF.

This clonotype was detected ten times or more. This chain connects TRBV6-1 to TRBJ1-5, with D perhaps TRBD1 (6 bases). V lost 6 bases, J lost 0 bases, and 12 bases lay in between. Germline V gives CDR1 MNHNS, CDR2 SASEGT. This CDR3 is 15 amino acids long. CDR3 sequence reads: CASSPTGYSNQPQHF. CDR3 DNA: TGTGCCAGCAGCCCAACAGGGTATAGCAATCAGCCCCAGCATTTT.

The rearrangement uses TRBV19 and TRBJ1-4; tentatively, D is TRBD1 (6 bases). V lost 3 bases to trimming and J lost 8 bases, with 13 bases between them. CDR1 is LNHDA, CDR2 SQIVND, per germline (reference sequence). The CDR3 has 14 residues. The CDR3 sequence: CASSIRGMREKLFF. CDR3 coding DNA: TGTGCCAGTAGTATTAGGGGGATGAGGGAAAAACTGTTTTTT.

In its sample, this clonotype was seen many times. The chain combines TRBV20-1 with TRBJ2-1; TRBD1 matches at 10 bases. V was pared by 1 base and J by 7 bases, with 7 bases of the junction left unmatched. Germline lookup yields CDR1 DFQATT and CDR2 SNEGSKA (reference sequence). This CDR3 spans 15 amino acids. Written as DNA, the CDR3 is TGCAGTGCTAGAGCCCCTTGGACAGGGGGAAATGAGCAGTTCTTC. This translates into CSARAPWTGGNEQFF.

The table lists this clonotype with a few counts. The chain has TRBV5-8 and TRBJ2-1; 9 nucleotides line up with TRBD2. This CDR3 spans 17 amino acids. The V gene's germline CDR1 is SGHTS and CDR2 YDEGEE. J lost 6 bases, V lost 4 bases, and 14 bases had no gene match. The chain's CDR3 is CASSRTSGSNMGNEQFF. CDR3 in DNA: TGTGCCAGCAGCCGCACTAGCGGGTCGAACATGGGCAATGAGCAGTTCTTC.

The chain uses TRBV15 and TRBJ2-5, with 9 nucleotides matching TRBD1. Trimming removed 5 bases from V and 0 bases from J; junction bases left unmatched: 7. In germline, CDR1 is LNHNV, CDR2 YYDKDF (reference sequence). The CDR3 runs 16 residues. The CDR3 nucleotides read TGTGCCACCAGCGGACCCGACAGGGGGGACCAAGAGACCCAGTACTTC. Protein product: CATSGPDRGDQETQYF.

This clonotype was picked up a small number of times. The chain has TRBV7-8 and TRBJ1-1, with D unresolved. The V gene's germline CDR1 is SGHVS and CDR2 FQNEAQ. The CDR3 extends over 14 amino acids. The germline V and J ends were trimmed by 1 base and 5 bases, with 11 bases remaining between them. As DNA, the CDR3 is TGTGCCAGCAGCTTAGAGGGATTTGGTACTGAAGCTTTCTTT. This gives the protein CASSLEGFGTEAFF.

Many counts were recorded for this clonotype. The chain combines TRBV28 with TRBJ1-5, with D unresolved. V was clipped by 1 base and J by 7 bases, with 8 bases between them. CDR1 and CDR2 from the germline V gene are MDHEN and SYDVKM. This CDR3 comprises 13 residues. The CDR3 nucleotides read TGTGCCAGCAGTTTATTGAGGAGCCAGCCCCAGCATTTT. This sequence encodes CASSLLRSQPQHF.

The chain recombines TRBV20-1 with TRBJ2-3, with D possibly TRBD1 on 5 matching bases. The CDR3 consists of 14 residues. V was pared by 2 bases and J by 1 base, with 10 bases between. Germline V lookup: CDR1 DFQATT, CDR2 SNEGSKA (reference sequence). The CDR3 DNA reads TGCAGTGCTAGAAATGCGACAGGCACAGATACGCAGTATTTT. It encodes CSARNATGTDTQYF.

The J gene is TRBJ2-1, the V gene TRBV5-1; 14 positions agree with TRBD2. The V segment lost 5 bases and the J segment 6 bases; nucleotides outside the gene matches: 4. Germline loops: CDR1 SGHRS, CDR2 YFSETQ. This CDR3 spans 15 amino acids. CDR3 residues: CASREGLAGVNEQFF. The DNA of the CDR3 is TGCGCCAGCAGAGAGGGACTAGCGGGAGTCAATGAGCAGTTCTTC.

This clonotype has at least ten counts. The chain joins TRBV12-3 or TRBV12-4 to TRBJ2-1; tentatively, D is TRBD2 (6 bases). The CDR3 contains 15 residues. Trimming took 2 bases from V and 5 from J, leaving 13 bases between them. The CDR3 loop is CASSLRGTANNEQFF. CDR3 DNA sequence: TGTGCCAGCAGTTTACGGGGGACGGCTAACAATGAGCAGTTCTTC.

V usage is TRBV20-1 and J usage is TRBJ2-5, with a tentative D call TRBD1 (6 bases). The germline V gene has CDR1 DFQATT and CDR2 SNEGSKA (reference sequence). This CDR3 is built from 13 residues. V was trimmed by 5 bases and J by 2 bases, leaving 12 bases between them. This chain's CDR3 is CSAYRVRQETQYF. The CDR3 DNA reads as TGCAGTGCTTACAGGGTCCGACAAGAGACCCAGTACTTC.

In this sample, this clonotype turned up a few times. The chain carries TRBV5-4 and TRBJ1-4, with unresolved D. Trimming removed 4 bases from V and 3 bases from J, with 10 bases in between. In germline, CDR1 is SGHNT, CDR2 YYREEE (reference sequence). There are 14 residues in the CDR3. CDR3 sequence: CASSQGIANEKLFF. As DNA, the CDR3 is TGTGCCAGCAGCCAAGGGATCGCTAATGAAAAACTGTTTTTT. Together with reference TRBV5-4 and TRBJ1-4, the CDR3 gives the full variable domain: ETGVTQSPTHLIKTRGQQVTLRCSSQSGHNTVSWYQQALGQGPQFIFQYYREEENGRGNFPPRFSGLQFPNYSSELNVNALELDDSALYLCASSQGIANEKLFFGSGTQLSVL.

Ten or more counts support this clonotype. V and J are TRBV7-9 and TRBJ2-5, with TRBD1 identical over 9 bases. This CDR3 spans 14 amino acids. From germline, CDR1 is SEHNR and CDR2 FQNEAQ (reference sequence). The junction had 5 bases not matched to a gene; V was cut back by 4 bases and J by 5 bases. The CDR3 region has the DNA TGTGCCAGCAGCTCCTGGGACAGGGTTGAGACCCAGTACTTC. Residues: CASSSWDRVETQYF.